This TCR beta chain was captured by sequencing in a study of cytomegalovirus exposure and HLA in healthy donors. Study-level background: A later analysis reported the 130 or so validation repertoires used the same platform as the approximately 660 first-cohort repertoires.

Regarding the study as a whole: Investigators reported under 200 TCR beta chains as tied to cytomegalovirus.

The data were produced by immunoSEQ multiplex PCR, yet TCRdb's version contains in-frame clones alone and is incomplete. The table has some 69,000 clones, just under 95% seen once; the top ten hold about 4.3%. A note on this clone: Its antigen is not identified.

The source is a man younger than 30 in good health and CMV-seropositive. Material for sequencing was PBMCs.

The CDR3 loop is CASSLRPGANTNEKLFF. For the CDR3, the DNA is TGTGCCAGCAGCTTACGTCCAGGGGCAAATACTAATGAAAAACTGTTTTTT. J is TRBJ1-4 and V is TRBV7-8, with a weak D call TRBD1 (6 bases). The CDR3 contains 17 residues. V lost 2 bases and J 2 bases, leaving 15 bases between the germline ends. Per the germline V gene, CDR1 is SGHVS and CDR2 is FQNEAQ.